This T cell receptor (beta chain) was recorded in a study of post-analysis software for immune sequencing data. Study background: As for disease course, relapsing-remitting, secondary progressive and progressive-relapsing multiple sclerosis were all included.

Overall study results and limits: Roughly 5 TRBV segments, TRBV5-6, TRBV5-1 and TRBV20-1 among them, were found more frequent in patients than controls. Samples prepared in the same batch strongly co-clustered by F measure. Multiple sclerosis patients had significantly lower normalized Chao1 diversity than controls.

TCR beta cDNA libraries included unique molecular identifiers. Input populations of roughly 0.85 to 11 million T cells gave rise to approximately 500,000 cDNA molecules. TCRdb redid the calling of the PCR reads with MiXCR, one entry per CDR3 protein. The sample holds 400,000 to 500,000 distinct CDR3 sequences; roughly 40% are singletons and the top ten take approximately 7.6%. As for this clonotype: Antigen specificity is unknown.

V was clipped by 2 bases and J by 6 bases, with 11 bases between them. The CDR3 sequence is 14 residues long. Germline V gives CDR1 SGHTA, CDR2 FQGNSA. This sequence originates from a girl aged 2-10 years with multiple sclerosis. The chain couples TRBV7-2 to TRBJ2-1, with unresolved D. Sequencing used blood. The CDR3 DNA is TGTGCCAGCAGCTTACCCACAACCTCCAATGAGCAGTTCTTC. Its protein is CASSLPTTSNEQFF.